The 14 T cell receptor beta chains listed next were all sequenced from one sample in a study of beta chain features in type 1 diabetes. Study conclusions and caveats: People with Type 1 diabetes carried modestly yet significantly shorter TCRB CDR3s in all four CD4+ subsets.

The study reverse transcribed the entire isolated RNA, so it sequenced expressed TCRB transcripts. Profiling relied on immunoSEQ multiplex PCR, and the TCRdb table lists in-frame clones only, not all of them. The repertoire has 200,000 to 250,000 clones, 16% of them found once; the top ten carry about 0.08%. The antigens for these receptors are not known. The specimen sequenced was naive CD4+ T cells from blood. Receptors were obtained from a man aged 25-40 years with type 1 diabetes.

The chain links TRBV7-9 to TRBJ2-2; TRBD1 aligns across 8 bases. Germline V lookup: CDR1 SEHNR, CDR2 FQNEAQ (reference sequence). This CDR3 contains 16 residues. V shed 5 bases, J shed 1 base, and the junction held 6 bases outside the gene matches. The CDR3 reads CASSPRGQGNTGELFF. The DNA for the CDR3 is TGTGCCAGCAGCCCCAGAGGACAGGGGAACACCGGGGAGCTGTTTTTT. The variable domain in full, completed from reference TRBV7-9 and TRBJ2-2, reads DTGVSQNPRHKITKRGQNVTFRCDPISEHNRLYWYRQTLGQGPEFLTYFQNEAQLEKSRLLSDRFSAERPKGSFSTLEIQRTEQGDSAMYLCASSPRGQGNTGELFFGEGSRLTVL.

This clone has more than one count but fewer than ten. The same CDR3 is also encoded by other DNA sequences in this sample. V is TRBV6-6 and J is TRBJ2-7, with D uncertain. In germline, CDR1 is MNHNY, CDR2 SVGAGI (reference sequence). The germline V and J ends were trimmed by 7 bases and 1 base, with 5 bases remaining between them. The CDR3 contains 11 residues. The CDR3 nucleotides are TGTGCCAGCACCGGGTCCTACGAGCAGTACTTC. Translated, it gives CASTGSYEQYF.

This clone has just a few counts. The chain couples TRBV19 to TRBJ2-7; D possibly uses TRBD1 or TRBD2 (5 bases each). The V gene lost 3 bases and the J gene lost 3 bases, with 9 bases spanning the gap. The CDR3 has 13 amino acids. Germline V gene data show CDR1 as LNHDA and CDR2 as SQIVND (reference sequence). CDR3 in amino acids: CASSMGELYEQYF. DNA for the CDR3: TGTGCCAGTAGTATGGGGGAGCTCTACGAGCAGTACTTC.

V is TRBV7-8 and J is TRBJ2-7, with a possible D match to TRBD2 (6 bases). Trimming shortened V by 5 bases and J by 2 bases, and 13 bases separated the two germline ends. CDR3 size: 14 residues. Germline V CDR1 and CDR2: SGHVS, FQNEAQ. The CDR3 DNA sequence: TGTGCCAGCAGCCGGCAACTAGCAGCCTACGAGCAGTACTTC. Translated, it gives CASSRQLAAYEQYF. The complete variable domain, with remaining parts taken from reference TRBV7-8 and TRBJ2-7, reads GAGVSQSPRYKVAKRGQDVALRCDPISGHVSLFWYQQALGQGPEFLTYFQNEAQLDKSGLPSDRFFAERPEGSVSTLKIQRTQQEDSAVYLCASSRQLAAYEQYFGPGTRLTVT.

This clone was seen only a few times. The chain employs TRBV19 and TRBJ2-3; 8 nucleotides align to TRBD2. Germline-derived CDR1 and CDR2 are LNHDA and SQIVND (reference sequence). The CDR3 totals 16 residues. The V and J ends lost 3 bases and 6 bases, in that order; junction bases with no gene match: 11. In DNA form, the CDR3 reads TGTGCCAGTAGTATTGTGTTAGCGGGGAGTCCGGATACGCAGTATTTT. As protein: CASSIVLAGSPDTQYF.

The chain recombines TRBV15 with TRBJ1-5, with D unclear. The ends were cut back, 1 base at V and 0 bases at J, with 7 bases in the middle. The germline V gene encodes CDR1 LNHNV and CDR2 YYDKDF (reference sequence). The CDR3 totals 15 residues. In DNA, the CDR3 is TGTGCCACCAGCAGAGGGACTGATAGCAATCAGCCCCAGCATTTT. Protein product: CATSRGTDSNQPQHF.

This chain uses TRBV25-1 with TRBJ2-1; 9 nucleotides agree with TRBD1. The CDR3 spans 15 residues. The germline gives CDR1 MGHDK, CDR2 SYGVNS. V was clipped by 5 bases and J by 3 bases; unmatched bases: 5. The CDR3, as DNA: TGTGCCAGCAGTCCGGGACAGGGCCGCTACAATGAGCAGTTCTTC. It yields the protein CASSPGQGRYNEQFF.

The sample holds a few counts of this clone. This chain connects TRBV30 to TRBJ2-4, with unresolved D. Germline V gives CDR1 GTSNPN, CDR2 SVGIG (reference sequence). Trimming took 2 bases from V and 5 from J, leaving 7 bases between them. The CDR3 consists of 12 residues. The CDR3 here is CAWSHAQNIQYF. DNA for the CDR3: TGTGCCTGGAGTCACGCTCAAAACATTCAGTACTTC.

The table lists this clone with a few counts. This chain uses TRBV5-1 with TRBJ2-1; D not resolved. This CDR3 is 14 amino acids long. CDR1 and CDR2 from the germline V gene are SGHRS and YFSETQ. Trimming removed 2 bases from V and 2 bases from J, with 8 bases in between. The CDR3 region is CASSLRFPYNEQFF. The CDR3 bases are TGCGCCAGCAGCTTACGATTCCCCTACAATGAGCAGTTCTTC.

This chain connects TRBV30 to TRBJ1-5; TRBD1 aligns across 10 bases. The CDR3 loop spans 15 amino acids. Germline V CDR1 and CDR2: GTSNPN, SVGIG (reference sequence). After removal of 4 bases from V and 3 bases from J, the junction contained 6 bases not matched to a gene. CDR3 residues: CAWKGQGSFNQPQHF. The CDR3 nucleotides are TGTGCCTGGAAGGGACAGGGGTCCTTCAATCAGCCCCAGCATTTT.

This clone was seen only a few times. The CDR3 region is CASSPPGQLDSYF. The CDR3 nucleotides are TGTGCCAGCTCACCACCGGGACAGCTCGACTCCTACTTC. The chain couples TRBV18 to TRBJ2-7; 7 nucleotides match TRBD1. The V gene's germline CDR1 is KGHSH and CDR2 LQKENI. The CDR3 totals 13 residues. After removal of 0 bases from V and 13 bases from J, the junction contained 9 bases not matched to a gene.

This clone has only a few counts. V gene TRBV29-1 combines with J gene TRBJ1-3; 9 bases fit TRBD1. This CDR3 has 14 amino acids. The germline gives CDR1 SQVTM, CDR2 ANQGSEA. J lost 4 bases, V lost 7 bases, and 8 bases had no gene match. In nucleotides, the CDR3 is TGCAGCGCCGAAGGGACAGGGAAAGGAAACACCATATATTTT. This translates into CSAEGTGKGNTIYF.

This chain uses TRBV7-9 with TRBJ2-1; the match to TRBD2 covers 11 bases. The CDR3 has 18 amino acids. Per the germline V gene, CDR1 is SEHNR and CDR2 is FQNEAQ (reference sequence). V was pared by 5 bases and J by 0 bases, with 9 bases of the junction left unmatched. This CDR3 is CASSPSGTSGNSYNEQFF. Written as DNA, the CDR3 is TGTGCCAGCAGCCCATCCGGGACTAGCGGAAACTCCTACAATGAGCAGTTCTTC.

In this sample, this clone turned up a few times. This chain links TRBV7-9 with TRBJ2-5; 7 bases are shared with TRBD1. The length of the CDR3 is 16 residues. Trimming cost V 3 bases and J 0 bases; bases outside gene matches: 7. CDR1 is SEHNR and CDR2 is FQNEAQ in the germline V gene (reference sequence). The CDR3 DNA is TGTGCCAGCAGCTTGGGACAGAGAGGATACCAAGAGACCCAGTACTTC. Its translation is CASSLGQRGYQETQYF.